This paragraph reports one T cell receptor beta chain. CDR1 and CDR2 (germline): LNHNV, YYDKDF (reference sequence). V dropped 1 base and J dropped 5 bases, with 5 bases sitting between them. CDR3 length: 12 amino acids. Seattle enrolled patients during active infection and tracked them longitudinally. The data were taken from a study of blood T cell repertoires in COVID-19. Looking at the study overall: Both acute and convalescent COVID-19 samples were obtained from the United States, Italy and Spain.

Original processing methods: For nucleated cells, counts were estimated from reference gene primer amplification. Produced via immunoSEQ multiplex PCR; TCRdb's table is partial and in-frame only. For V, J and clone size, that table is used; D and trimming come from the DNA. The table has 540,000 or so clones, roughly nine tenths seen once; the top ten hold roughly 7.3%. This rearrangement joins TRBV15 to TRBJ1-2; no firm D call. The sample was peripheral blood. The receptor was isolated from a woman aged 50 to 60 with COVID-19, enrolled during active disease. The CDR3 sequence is CATSRGTYGYTF. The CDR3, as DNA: TGTGCCACCAGCAGAGGGACTTATGGCTACACCTTC.